The 10 T cell receptor beta chains below were found in one sample sequenced in a study of cytomegalovirus exposure and HLA in healthy donors. PCR involved 60 Vbeta and 13 Jbeta primers. The assay was immunoSEQ multiplex PCR, and TCRdb's table has in-frame clones only and misses some. The table lists about 160,000 clones, around 78% of them singletons. The sequenced sample consisted of PBMCs. Receptors were obtained from a woman between 40 and 50 years old in good health and CMV-seronegative.

The rearrangement joins TRBV7-9 to TRBJ1-1; TRBD1 matches 8 bases. In germline, CDR1 is SEHNR, CDR2 FQNEAQ (reference sequence). With 4 bases clipped from V and 4 bases from J, the junction kept 8 bases outside the gene matches. The CDR3 spans 15 residues. The CDR3 nucleotides read TGTGCCAGCAGCTCTGACAGGGGTAGGAGCACTGAAGCTTTCTTT. This translates into CASSSDRGRSTEAFF.

This chain uses TRBV9 with TRBJ1-6; TRBD1 is a possible D gene (6 bases). V shed 4 bases and J shed 5 bases, with 13 bases lying between them. The length of the CDR3 is 15 residues. CDR1 and CDR2 from the germline V gene are SGDLS and YYNGEE. The CDR3 nucleotides are TGTGCCAGCAGCCCCCTGGGACAAAATAATTCACCCCTCCACTTT. The encoded protein is CASSPLGQNNSPLHF.

The chain joins TRBV5-1 to TRBJ2-1; 9 positions match TRBD2. The junction had 6 bases not matched to a gene; V was cut back by 0 bases and J by 5 bases. CDR1 SGHRS and CDR2 YFSETQ come from the germline V gene. The CDR3 sequence is 16 residues long. Written as DNA, the CDR3 is TGCGCCAGCAGCTTGGGTGGCGGGGGGGCCCACAATGAGCAGTTCTTC. Translated: CASSLGGGGAHNEQFF.

The chain combines TRBV5-1 with TRBJ2-2, with D hard to call. CDR3 length equals 13 residues. Germline CDR1 and CDR2: SGHRS and YFSETQ. The ends were cut back, 6 bases at V and 5 bases at J, with 11 bases in the middle. CDR3 loop: CASTRQDTGELFF. As DNA, the CDR3 is TGCGCCAGCACCCGCCAGGATACCGGGGAGCTGTTTTTT. The full variable domain, completed using reference TRBV5-1 and TRBJ2-2, is KAGVTQTPRYLIKTRGQQVTLSCSPISGHRSVSWYQQTPGQGLQFLFEYFSETQRNKGNFPGRFSGRQFSNSRSEMNVSTLELGDSALYLCASTRQDTGELFFGEGSRLTVL.

This clone occurred a few times. The J gene is TRBJ1-6, the V gene TRBV5-1, with D perhaps TRBD1 (6 bases). The V end was cut by 0 bases, the J end by 6 bases, with 7 bases between. The germline V gene encodes CDR1 SGHRS and CDR2 YFSETQ. The CDR3 is 14 residues long. CDR3 sequence: CASSLEQGNSPLHF. The CDR3 DNA follows: TGCGCCAGCAGCTTGGAACAGGGTAATTCACCCCTCCACTTT.

The chain has TRBV27 and TRBJ1-5; 7 bases map to TRBD1. The V gene end was trimmed by 2 bases and the J gene end by 0 bases; junction bases not matched to a gene: 13. CDR3 length: 19 amino acids. Germline V gene data show CDR1 as MNHEY and CDR2 as SMNVEV (reference sequence). The CDR3, as DNA: TGTGCCAGCAGTTTAATATACGGCAGGGGGATATATAGCAATCAGCCCCAGCATTTT. Its protein is CASSLIYGRGIYSNQPQHF.

The rearrangement links TRBV28 to TRBJ2-2; D may be TRBD1 (6 bases). From germline, CDR1 is MDHEN and CDR2 SYDVKM. The CDR3 sequence is 17 residues long. V was shortened by 3 bases and J by 0 bases, with 14 bases between the two germline ends. This chain's CDR3 is CASSFLGAGPNTGELFF. DNA for the CDR3: TGTGCCAGCAGTTTCCTGGGGGCAGGGCCGAACACCGGGGAGCTGTTTTTT.

The CDR3: CASRWDRQRGGTEAFF. The CDR3 nucleotides read TGTGCCAGCAGGTGGGACAGGCAAAGGGGGGGTACTGAAGCTTTCTTT. The chain employs TRBV7-9 and TRBJ1-1; TRBD1 matches 8 bases. The CDR3 is made up of 16 amino acids. CDR1 SEHNR and CDR2 FQNEAQ come from the germline V gene (reference sequence). Germline trimming cut 6 bases from V and 5 bases from J; bases unmatched to any gene: 14.

J is TRBJ2-3 and V is TRBV6-1, with 13 nucleotides matching TRBD2. V trimming: 4 bases; J trimming: 0 bases; junction bases outside the gene matches: 7. The CDR3 is made up of 18 amino acids. Germline V gene lookup returns CDR1 MNHNS and CDR2 SASEGT. The CDR3 bases are TGTGCCAGCAGTGGAACTAGCGGGGGGGCCTTGAGCACAGATACGCAGTATTTT. Amino acid sequence: CASSGTSGGALSTDTQYF.

Only one count was recorded for this clone. CDR3 sequence (DNA): TGTGCCAGCAGTAAGGGACAGGGAAATGAAAAACTGTTTTTT. Residues: CASSKGQGNEKLFF. The rearrangement links TRBV27 to TRBJ1-4; the match to TRBD1 covers 9 bases. Germline CDR1 is MNHEY and CDR2 is SMNVEV (reference sequence). The J segment lost 5 bases and the V segment lost 5 bases, leaving 3 bases of the junction unmatched. There are 14 residues in the CDR3.